This T cell receptor beta chain was captured by sequencing in a study of shared clonotypes between healthy human individuals. CDR3 length equals 16 residues. V lost 4 bases to trimming and J lost 1 base; unmatched junction nucleotides: 9. Germline V gives CDR1 SGHNT, CDR2 YYREEE (reference sequence). Data came from immunoSEQ multiplex PCR; TCRdb stores just in-frame clones and leaves some out. The sample yields over a million clones, about 80% seen once. Input material: memory CD4+ T cells sorted from blood. Subset: CD45RA-negative fraction. V and J are TRBV5-4 and TRBJ2-7; 9 nucleotides align to TRBD2. The sequence was obtained from a man aged 18 to 29 in good health. CDR3 DNA: TGTGCCAGCAGCACTACGTCTAGCGGGGTATCCTACGAGCAGTACTTC. It codes for CASSTTSSGVSYEQYF.